This record concerns one T cell receptor beta chain sequence. The TCR beta CDR3 regions underwent amplification from RNA transcripts. RT-PCR in the first round used HTBI primers; a second-round multiplex PCR followed. TCRdb ran MiXCR on the multiplex PCR reads and lists one entry per CDR3 protein. The sample shows some 250,000 distinct CDR3 sequences, around 42% of them seen only once. This sample stems from a study of Graves' ophthalmopathy and Graves' hyperthyroidism. Trimming stripped 4 bases from V and 5 bases from J, with 14 bases between. The length of the CDR3 is 14 residues. The sequencing input was peripheral blood. The TCR comes from an adult man with Graves' ophthalmopathy. V and J are TRBV12-3 or TRBV12-4 and TRBJ2-5, with D uncertain. CDR3 sequence reads: CASSYWQDRETQYF. The CDR3 bases are TGTGCCAGCAGTTACTGGCAGGACCGGGAGACCCAGTACTTC.